Included here is one T cell receptor beta chain sequence, with context. The data originate from a study of control samples from healthy donors and cancer patients. Some clones are missing from TCRdb's copy, which holds only in-frame ones; the method was immunoSEQ multiplex PCR. Among 150,000 to 200,000 clones listed, roughly 88% were seen once. V lost 7 bases and J 5 bases, leaving 19 bases between the germline ends. The germline V gene encodes CDR1 MDHEN and CDR2 SYDVKM. The CDR3 is 15 residues long. Sequenced material: blood. The chain links TRBV28 to TRBJ2-3; D is perhaps TRBD2 (7 bases). The sequence was obtained from a man aged 18 to 29 in good health. CDR3 nucleotide sequence: TGTGCCAGCATCTTGAAGGCGGGGGCCGAAGATACGCAGTATTTT. This codes for CASILKAGAEDTQYF. The entire variable domain, with the rest obtained from reference TRBV28 and TRBJ2-3, is as follows: DVKVTQSSRYLVKRTGEKVFLECVQDMDHENMFWYRQDPGLGLRLIYFSYDVKMKEKGDIPEGYSVSREKKERFSLILESASTNQTSMYLCASILKAGAEDTQYFGPGTRLTVL.